These 21 T cell receptor beta chains were sequenced from one sample in a study of neurological immune-mediated disorders. In TCRdb, the 5' RACE reads were re-called with MiXCR into one record per CDR3 protein. Of tens of thousands of distinct CDR3 sequences listed, approximately 14% were seen once; the top ten hold about 4.5%. The time point is: longitudinal time-point 1 (baseline). Material for sequencing was PBMCs. Receptors originate from a female donor with HTLV-1-associated myelopathy (HAM/TSP).

This chain uses TRBV5-1 with TRBJ2-1; TRBD2 matches at 10 bases. V lost 4 bases, J lost 1 base, and 8 bases stayed unmatched. Germline V CDR1 and CDR2: SGHRS, YFSETQ. This CDR3 has 17 residues. For the CDR3, the DNA is TGCGCCAGCAGCCCTACTACTAGCGGGACATCCTACAATGAGCAGTTCTTC. It encodes CASSPTTSGTSYNEQFF.

This clonotype has a count of ten or more. V usage is TRBV11-2 and J usage is TRBJ2-7; a weak D match, TRBD2 (7 bases). Deletions cut 2 bases from V and 3 bases from J, with 14 bases between. There are 15 residues in the CDR3. The germline V gene has CDR1 SGHAT and CDR2 FQNNGV. The CDR3 DNA is TGTGCCAGCAGCTTACTACCAGGGGAGGGCTACGAGCAGTACTTC. Protein sequence: CASSLLPGEGYEQYF. Looking up the rest from reference TRBV11-2 and TRBJ2-7 gives the full variable domain: EAGVAQSPRYKIIEKRQSVAFWCNPISGHATLYWYQQILGQGPKLLIQFQNNGVVDDSQLPKDRFSAERLKGVDSTLKIQPAKLEDSAVYLCASSLLPGEGYEQYFGPGTRLTVT.

This clonotype has at least ten counts. The chain is built from TRBV9 and TRBJ1-1; D ambiguous. V dropped 0 bases and J dropped 4 bases, with 13 bases sitting between them. The CDR3 is 15 residues long. Per the germline V gene, CDR1 is SGDLS and CDR2 is YYNGEE. The CDR3 sequence is CASSVAGDGSTEAFF. In DNA, the CDR3 is TGTGCCAGCAGCGTAGCTGGGGATGGCAGCACTGAAGCTTTCTTT.

This clonotype was seen ten or more times. The rearrangement links TRBV18 to TRBJ2-7, with TRBD1 identical over 8 bases. This CDR3 is built from 13 residues. Germline values: CDR1 KGHSH, CDR2 LQKENI. The trim removed 2 bases at V and 6 bases at J, leaving 3 bases unmatched. CDR3 sequence (DNA): TGTGCCAGCTCACCAAGGGACAGGAGCGAGCAGTACTTC. The encoded protein is CASSPRDRSEQYF.

This clonotype was counted many times. This sequence joins TRBV20-1 and TRBJ1-1; possibly TRBD1 for D (6 bases). Trimming stripped 2 bases from V and 4 bases from J, with 11 bases between. Germline assignment: CDR1 DFQATT and CDR2 SNEGSKA (reference sequence). The CDR3 has 13 amino acids. The CDR3 here is CSARTGKATEAFF. For the CDR3, the DNA is TGCAGTGCTAGAACAGGGAAGGCCACTGAAGCTTTCTTT.

This clonotype was picked up one time. Here the CDR3 DNA reads TGTGCCAGCAGCTTAGGCGGGGGGGAATACAATGAGCAGTTCTTC. Amino acids: CASSLGGGEYNEQFF. This chain links TRBV7-9 with TRBJ2-1; 9 nucleotides line up with TRBD2. Trimming took 1 base from V and 4 from J; bases not matched to a gene: 2. The germline CDR1 and CDR2 sequences are SEHNR and FQNEAQ (reference sequence). This CDR3 has 15 amino acids.

This clonotype was detected many times. The chain links TRBV20-1 to TRBJ2-2; the D is unclear. Germline V gives CDR1 DFQATT, CDR2 SNEGSKA (reference sequence). Trimming took 1 base from V and 4 from J, leaving 10 bases between them. The CDR3 extends over 14 amino acids. CDR3 DNA: TGCAGTGCTAGAGGGCCAATGGGCACCGGGGAGCTGTTTTTT. This gives the protein CSARGPMGTGELFF.

V and J are TRBV18 and TRBJ2-7; TRBD1 matches at 8 bases. The junction had 4 bases not matched to a gene; V was cut back by 3 bases and J by 0 bases. The length of the CDR3 is 15 residues. The germline V gene encodes CDR1 KGHSH and CDR2 LQKENI. The CDR3 protein is CASSPRDRTSYEQYF. As DNA, the CDR3 is TGTGCCAGCTCACCCCGGGACAGGACCTCCTACGAGCAGTACTTC. The full variable domain, in which reference TRBV18 and TRBJ2-7 provide the parts outside the CDR3, is NAGVMQNPRHLVRRRGQEARLRCSPMKGHSHVYWYRQLPEEGLKFMVYLQKENIIDESGMPKERFSAEFPKEGPSILRIQQVVRGDSAAYFCASSPRDRTSYEQYFGPGTRLTVT.

Comment on this clonotype: Its ends do not fully match the called genes, so a read error is possible. The CDR3 DNA reads TGTGCCAGCAGCCAAGATACGCGACTAGCGGGGGTGGGCACAGATACGCACTATTTT. Encoded protein: CASSQDTRLAGVGTDTHYF. The chain uses TRBV3-1 and TRBJ2-3; 12 nucleotides align to TRBD2. CDR1 is LGHDT and CDR2 is YNNKEL in the germline V gene (reference sequence). The length of the CDR3 is 19 residues.

In this sample, this clonotype turned up many times. The chain recombines TRBV12-3 or TRBV12-4 with TRBJ2-2; TRBD1 agrees at 8 bases. V shed 6 bases and J 6 bases; nucleotides not matched to a gene: 6. The CDR3 has 14 amino acids. The CDR3 is CASREQGGAGELFF. The CDR3 DNA sequence: TGTGCCAGCAGGGAACAGGGGGGCGCCGGGGAGCTGTTTTTT.

This clonotype was seen repeatedly, ten times or more. V usage is TRBV7-2 and J usage is TRBJ2-7, with D possibly matching TRBD1 (6 bases). The CDR3 sequence is 14 residues long. Deletions cut 5 bases from V and 2 bases from J, with 13 bases between. Germline V gene lookup returns CDR1 SGHTA and CDR2 FQGNSA. For the CDR3, the DNA is TGTGCCAGCAGCCCTCCGTGGGACACCTACGAGCAGTACTTC. Translated, it gives CASSPPWDTYEQYF.

Remarks on this clonotype: This may be a read error: a much more frequent sequence differs by one nucleotide. This chain uses TRBV11-2 with TRBJ2-7; D may match TRBD1 or TRBD2 (5 bases each). From germline, CDR1 is SGHAT and CDR2 FQNNGV. The length of the CDR3 is 13 residues. The DNA of the CDR3 is TGTGTCAGCAGCCGGGGACCGAACTACGAGCAGTACTTC. This translates into CVSSRGPNYEQYF.

This clonotype has ten or more counts. V and J are TRBV21-1 and TRBJ2-2; whether TRBD1, the table's D call, matches the DNA was not checked. TRBV21-1 is shown as a pseudogene. This CDR3 contains 13 residues. The CDR3 bases are TGTGCCAGCAGCTTAGGACAGGGCGGGGAGCTGTTTTTT. As protein: CASSLGQGGELFF.

This chain connects TRBV7-2 to TRBJ2-7, with D unclear. V was cut by 0 bases and J by 3 bases, with 6 bases left in between. The V gene's germline CDR1 is SGHTA and CDR2 FQGNSA. The CDR3 is made up of 13 amino acids. The CDR3 sequence is CASSLAPNYEQYF. The CDR3 DNA reads as TGTGCCAGCAGCTTAGCCCCGAACTACGAGCAGTACTTC.

This clonotype was observed many times. This chain links TRBV20-1 with TRBJ2-1; D might be TRBD2 (5 bases). Trimming pared 7 bases from V and 9 bases from J, leaving 13 bases between. The CDR3 is 11 amino acids. Germline V gives CDR1 DFQATT, CDR2 SNEGSKA (reference sequence). The chain's CDR3 is CSVERSREQFF. The CDR3 DNA sequence: TGCAGTGTCGAGCGGTCCCGTGAGCAGTTCTTC.

The sample holds many counts of this clonotype. V gene TRBV28 combines with J gene TRBJ2-7; D is perhaps TRBD1 (6 bases). The V end lost 2 bases, the J end lost 3 bases, and 8 bases lay between the germline ends. Germline V lookup: CDR1 MDHEN, CDR2 SYDVKM. The CDR3 loop spans 13 amino acids. CDR3 DNA sequence: TGTGCCAGCAGTTTAGAACAGGGCTACGAGCAGTACTTC. It is translated as CASSLEQGYEQYF. Full variable domain (remainder filled in from reference TRBV28 and TRBJ2-7): DVKVTQSSRYLVKRTGEKVFLECVQDMDHENMFWYRQDPGLGLRLIYFSYDVKMKEKGDIPEGYSVSREKKERFSLILESASTNQTSMYLCASSLEQGYEQYFGPGTRLTVT.

This clonotype appeared many times. V and J are TRBV5-1 and TRBJ2-7; 9 bases are shared with TRBD2. The CDR3 extends over 14 amino acids. Germline V gives CDR1 SGHRS, CDR2 YFSETQ. The V and J ends lost 1 base and 3 bases, in that order; junction bases with no gene match: 2. As DNA, the CDR3 is TGCGCCAGCAGCTTGTTAGCGGGGGACTACGAGCAGTACTTC. Translated: CASSLLAGDYEQYF.

The chain is built from TRBV28 and TRBJ2-2, with D unresolved. The CDR3 extends over 13 amino acids. Germline lookup yields CDR1 MDHEN and CDR2 SYDVKM. Trimming pared 6 bases from V and 6 bases from J, leaving 11 bases between. The CDR3, as DNA: TGTGCCAGCAGCTACCATGGATCCGGGGAGCTGTTTTTT. As protein: CASSYHGSGELFF.

The sample holds many counts of this clonotype. The chain has TRBV5-1 and TRBJ1-1; the D gene is possibly TRBD1 (6 bases). The CDR3 is 16 residues long. The germline V gene encodes CDR1 SGHRS and CDR2 YFSETQ. The V end lost 2 bases, the J end lost 1 base, and 15 bases lay between the germline ends. DNA for the CDR3: TGCGCCAGCAGCTTACTGCGACAGGCGACGAACACTGAAGCTTTCTTT. Residues: CASSLLRQATNTEAFF.

This clonotype has ten or more counts. The chain links TRBV5-1 to TRBJ2-1; D call uncertain. The length of the CDR3 is 14 residues. The V gene lost 0 bases and the J gene lost 3 bases, with 7 bases spanning the gap. Germline V CDR1 and CDR2: SGHRS, YFSETQ. As DNA, the CDR3 is TGCGCCAGCAGCTTGGGGCAGGACTACAATGAGCAGTTCTTC. It is translated as CASSLGQDYNEQFF.

There are many counts of this clonotype. V and J are TRBV20-1 and TRBJ2-3, with D perhaps matching TRBD1 (5 bases). The CDR3 runs 13 residues. The V gene's germline CDR1 is DFQATT and CDR2 SNEGSKA (reference sequence). Trimming removed 6 bases at V and 2 bases at J, with 12 bases between. CDR3 sequence reads: CSARVEATDTQYF. The CDR3 DNA reads TGCAGTGCCAGGGTAGAGGCCACAGATACGCAGTATTTT.